These T cell receptor beta chains were read from a single sample in a study of T cells in Graves' hyperthyroidism and ophthalmopathy. Via MiXCR, TCRdb re-called the multiplex PCR reads, giving one row per CDR3 protein. The sample includes under 300,000 distinct CDR3 sequences, approximately 12% of them seen just once. The specimen sequenced was blood. The receptors shown here come from a woman in her 30s with Graves' hyperthyroidism that later progressed to Graves' ophthalmopathy. Both conserved end residues are part of each CDR3. Each record gives: clone size, J gene, V gene, D gene, CDR3 length, CDR3 protein, CDR3 DNA. A D gene is named only where the DNA matches it firmly. Size values are once, few and many counts, or a class for expanded clones, and some rows have none.

many	TRBJ1-6	TRBV20-1	.	15	CSANGGSSYNSPLHF	TGCAGTGCTAACGGGGGGAGCTCCTATAATTCACCCCTCCACTTT
.	TRBJ2-1	TRBV6-1	.	11	CASSPDVGWFF	TGTGCCAGCAGTCCGGACGTCGGGTGGTTCTTC
.	TRBJ2-3	TRBV6-2/TRBV6-3	.	16	CASSYVGDWAADTQYF	TGTGCCAGCAGTTACGTAGGGGATTGGGCGGCAGATACGCAGTATTTT
many	TRBJ2-2	TRBV15	.	15	CATSSEFRNTGELFF	TGTGCCACCAGCAGCGAGTTTCGAAACACCGGGGAGCTGTTTTTT
.	TRBJ2-2	TRBV11-1	.	16	CASSFRSGANTGELFF	TGTGCCAGCAGCTTTCGTTCAGGGGCGAACACCGGGGAGCTGTTTTTT
many	TRBJ2-5	TRBV20-1	.	11	CSVEEWETQYF	TGCAGTGTGGAGGAATGGGAGACCCAGTACTTC
many	TRBJ2-7	TRBV6-1	TRBD1	15	CASSFEGQGQDEQYF	TGTGCCAGCAGCTTTGAGGGACAGGGCCAAGACGAGCAGTACTTC
many	TRBJ2-1	TRBV7-2	TRBD2	15	CASSFLADSYNEQFF	TGTGCCAGCAGCTTCCTAGCGGACTCCTACAATGAGCAGTTCTTC
few	TRBJ2-5	TRBV4-1	.	14	CASSQDTVWETQYF	TGCGCCAGCAGCCAAGATACCGTATGGGAGACCCAGTACTTC
.	TRBJ2-1	TRBV5-6	TRBD2	15	CASGPQGLTTMQQFF	TGTGCCAGCGGCCCGCAGGGACTAACGACAATGCAGCAGTTCTTC
many	TRBJ2-5	TRBV5-8	.	14	CATRGDVGRETQYF	TGTGCCACCAGGGGCGATGTGGGAAGGGAGACCCAGTACTTC
.	TRBJ2-7	TRBV5-4	.	15	CASSLEVTGYYEQYF	TGTGCCAGCAGCTTGGAGGTGACAGGATACTACGAGCAGTACTTC
many	TRBJ1-5	TRBV6-2/TRBV6-3	TRBD1	15	CASTPTGGSNQPQHF	TGTGCCAGCACCCCGACAGGGGGAAGCAATCAGCCCCAGCATTTT
few	TRBJ2-4	TRBV7-6	TRBD2	16	CASSDMGAGMENIQYF	TGTGCCAGCAGTGATATGGGAGCGGGGATGGAAAACATTCAGTACTTC
.	TRBJ2-5	TRBV12-3/TRBV12-4	TRBD2	15	CASRAGTSGMETQYF	TGTGCCAGCAGGGCCGGGACTAGCGGGATGGAGACCCAGTACTTC
.	TRBJ1-6	TRBV6-1	TRBD1	14	CASSPRGETSPLHF	TGTGCCAGCAGTCCCAGGGGGGAGACTTCACCCCTCCACTTT
many	TRBJ2-7	TRBV2	.	14	CASKSSATSYEQYF	TGTGCCAGCAAGTCTAGCGCGACCTCCTACGAGCAGTACTTC
many	TRBJ2-1	TRBV11-2	TRBD2	12	CASSQAGVKQFF	TGTGCCAGCAGCCAAGCGGGAGTAAAGCAGTTCTTC
.	TRBJ2-7	TRBV5-6	.	16	CASSLDGGSPTYEQYF	TGTGCCAGCAGCTTGGATGGGGGCTCCCCCACCTACGAGCAGTACTTC
many	TRBJ1-3	TRBV30	TRBD1	14	CAWTEGQPGNTIYF	TGTGCCTGGACCGAGGGACAGCCTGGAAACACCATATATTTT
few	TRBJ2-2	TRBV5-1	TRBD1	14	CASSDRGGAGELFF	TGCGCCAGCTCGGACAGGGGAGGTGCCGGGGAGCTGTTTTTT
many	TRBJ2-1	TRBV28	.	15	CASNSAGASYNEQFF	TGTGCCAGCAATAGTGCGGGGGCCTCCTACAATGAGCAGTTCTTC
few	TRBJ2-5	TRBV14	.	14	CASSQDPAGETQYF	TGTGCCAGCAGCCAAGACCCTGCGGGGGAGACCCAGTACTTC
.	TRBJ1-2	TRBV25-1	.	13	CASSETVLGGYTF	TGTGCCAGCAGTGAGACGGTCCTCGGTGGCTACACCTTC
many	TRBJ2-1	TRBV20-1	.	11	CSATLDNEQFF	TGCAGTGCCACGCTCGACAATGAGCAGTTCTTC
many	TRBJ1-6	TRBV7-8	TRBD1	20	CASSPTTTLMRQGGNSPLHF	TGTGCCAGCAGCCCGACGACAACCCTCATGAGACAGGGGGGAAATTCACCCCTCCACTTT
many	TRBJ1-2	TRBV29-1	.	14	CSVEDFGETYGYTF	TGCAGCGTTGAAGATTTTGGAGAAACCTATGGCTACACCTTC
many	TRBJ2-3	TRBV6-2/TRBV6-3	.	14	CASRLQGGGDTQYF	TGTGCCAGCAGACTACAGGGTGGAGGAGATACGCAGTATTTT
many	TRBJ2-7	TRBV27	.	16	CASNSIDTTGSYEQYF	TGTGCCAGCAACTCGATCGACACCACGGGCTCCTACGAGCAGTACTTC
.	TRBJ2-3	TRBV20-1	TRBD1	15	CSARPGQLLTDTQYF	TGCAGTGCTAGACCGGGACAGCTTCTCACAGATACGCAGTATTTT
many	TRBJ2-7	TRBV6-2/TRBV6-3	TRBD1	12	CASSIYRGQQYF	TGTGCCAGCAGTATTTACAGGGGGCAGCAGTACTTC
many	TRBJ1-2	TRBV7-9	.	14	CASTERQSNYGYTF	TGTGCCAGCACCGAACGGCAGTCTAACTATGGCTACACCTTC
many	TRBJ1-2	TRBV7-2	TRBD1	14	CASSYRQGLYGYTF	TGTGCCAGCAGCTACAGACAGGGTCTCTATGGCTACACCTTC
many	TRBJ1-2	TRBV6-2/TRBV6-3	.	14	CASSYLGGPGGYTF	TGTGCCAGCAGTTATCTCGGCGGCCCGGGAGGCTACACCTTC
many	TRBJ2-7	TRBV11-2	.	16	CASSLDMGQPKREQYF	TGTGCCAGCAGCTTAGATATGGGACAACCCAAGAGGGAGCAGTACTTC
few	TRBJ2-5	TRBV10-3	TRBD2	14	CAISGTSGRETQYF	TGTGCCATCAGTGGGACTAGCGGGAGAGAGACCCAGTACTTC
many	TRBJ2-7	TRBV30	.	11	CAWRQNYEQYF	TGTGCCTGGAGGCAGAACTACGAGCAGTACTTC
few	TRBJ2-1	TRBV4-1	.	18	CASSPVVIATNYYNEQFF	TGCGCCAGCAGCCCAGTCGTGATAGCGACTAATTATTACAATGAGCAGTTCTTC